The rows below give T cell receptor beta chains drawn from one sample of a study of radiation and T cells in renal cell carcinoma. Sequencing used immunoSEQ multiplex PCR; TCRdb keeps in-frame clones, though not all of them. The sample carries approximately 150,000 clones, 86% recorded once. Sequences were derived from blood, sampled from a patient whose treatment included radiotherapy and nephrectomy. These receptors were obtained from a woman in her 50s with renal cell carcinoma. Both conserved end residues are part of each CDR3. The D gene is left open where the match is weak. Size is stated for part of the rows, as once, few or many counts, or as a class when the clone is expanded.

v_gene: TRBV7-2
j_gene: TRBJ1-5
abundance: -
d_gene: -
CDR3aa: CASSLDGRDNQPQHF
CDR3nt: TGTGCCAGCAGCTTAGATGGCAGAGACAATCAGCCCCAGCATTTT

v_gene: TRBV11-3
j_gene: TRBJ2-2
abundance: -
d_gene: -
CDR3aa: CASSSGGTGELFF
CDR3nt: TGTGCCAGCAGCTCCGGCGGCACCGGGGAGCTGTTTTTT

v_gene: TRBV10-2
j_gene: TRBJ2-4
abundance: -
d_gene: -
CDR3aa: CASLPRGGGNIQYF
CDR3nt: TGCGCCAGCCTGCCACGGGGTGGAGGAAACATTCAGTACTTC

v_gene: TRBV5-6
j_gene: TRBJ2-3
abundance: -
d_gene: TRBD2
CDR3aa: CASSLSTSGGSTDTQYF
CDR3nt: TGTGCCAGCAGCTTGTCGACTAGCGGGGGATCCACAGATACGCAGTATTTT

v_gene: TRBV5-5
j_gene: TRBJ1-1
abundance: -
d_gene: -
CDR3aa: CASRIWGLGTEAFF
CDR3nt: TGTGCCAGCCGAATATGGGGGCTGGGCACTGAAGCTTTCTTT

v_gene: TRBV5-6
j_gene: TRBJ1-2
abundance: -
d_gene: TRBD1
CDR3aa: CASSWTQGPQDYGYTF
CDR3nt: TGTGCCAGCAGCTGGACACAGGGGCCACAAGACTATGGCTACACCTTC

v_gene: TRBV27
j_gene: TRBJ2-7
abundance: -
d_gene: TRBD2
CDR3aa: CASTSGYEQYF
CDR3nt: TGTGCCAGCACTAGCGGCTACGAGCAGTACTTC

v_gene: TRBV6-1
j_gene: TRBJ1-4
abundance: few
d_gene: TRBD1
CDR3aa: CASSERQGTNEKLFF
CDR3nt: TGTGCCAGCAGTGAACGACAGGGAACTAATGAAAAACTGTTTTTT

v_gene: TRBV28
j_gene: TRBJ2-2
abundance: -
d_gene: TRBD1
CDR3aa: CASSFIRGQNTGELFF
CDR3nt: TGTGCCAGCAGTTTTATCAGGGGGCAGAACACCGGGGAGCTGTTTTTT

v_gene: TRBV7-2
j_gene: TRBJ2-1
abundance: -
d_gene: TRBD2
CDR3aa: CASSPKTSGGASGEQFF
CDR3nt: TGTGCCAGCAGCCCCAAAACTAGCGGGGGGGCCTCCGGTGAGCAGTTCTTC

v_gene: TRBV18
j_gene: TRBJ1-6
abundance: -
d_gene: -
CDR3aa: CASSPSGGSSPLHF
CDR3nt: TGTGCCAGCTCACCATCCGGGGGTTCATCACCCCTCCACTTT

v_gene: TRBV4-3
j_gene: TRBJ1-3
abundance: -
d_gene: -
CDR3aa: CASSQGAAQGTGNTIYF
CDR3nt: TGCGCCAGCAGCCAAGGTGCGGCGCAGGGCACTGGAAACACCATATATTTT

v_gene: TRBV19
j_gene: TRBJ2-1
abundance: -
d_gene: TRBD2
CDR3aa: CASSDLAGAINEQFF
CDR3nt: TGTGCCAGTAGCGACTTAGCGGGAGCCATTAATGAGCAGTTCTTC

v_gene: TRBV7-9
j_gene: TRBJ2-1
abundance: -
d_gene: -
CDR3aa: CASVLGTYNEQFF
CDR3nt: TGTGCCAGCGTCTTGGGCACCTACAATGAGCAGTTCTTC

v_gene: TRBV28
j_gene: TRBJ2-1
abundance: -
d_gene: TRBD2
CDR3aa: CASSPGTSLPYNEQFF
CDR3nt: TGTGCCAGCAGCCCCGGGACTAGCCTCCCCTACAATGAGCAGTTCTTC

v_gene: TRBV10-3
j_gene: TRBJ2-6
abundance: -
d_gene: TRBD1
CDR3aa: CAISERTGGASSGANVLTF
CDR3nt: TGTGCCATCAGTGAACGAACAGGGGGCGCGTCTTCCGGGGCCAACGTCCTGACTTTC

v_gene: TRBV7-2
j_gene: TRBJ1-6
abundance: -
d_gene: TRBD1
CDR3aa: CASSLAPGQGGSPLHF
CDR3nt: TGTGCCAGCAGCTTGGCTCCGGGACAGGGAGGTTCACCCCTCCACTTT

v_gene: TRBV9
j_gene: TRBJ2-1
abundance: -
d_gene: -
CDR3aa: CASSEPLGTPTDEQFF
CDR3nt: TGTGCCAGCAGCGAGCCCCTCGGGACTCCAACCGATGAGCAGTTCTTC

v_gene: TRBV27
j_gene: TRBJ2-5
abundance: -
d_gene: TRBD2
CDR3aa: CASSFERGGQETQYF
CDR3nt: TGTGCCAGCAGTTTCGAGCGGGGGGGCCAAGAGACCCAGTACTTC

v_gene: TRBV28
j_gene: TRBJ1-4
abundance: -
d_gene: -
CDR3aa: CASSPGRDEKLFF
CDR3nt: TGTGCCAGCAGTCCAGGGAGGGACGAAAAACTGTTTTTT

v_gene: TRBV28
j_gene: TRBJ2-7
abundance: -
d_gene: -
CDR3aa: CASTLILRSSYEQYF
CDR3nt: TGTGCCAGCACCCTAATCCTGAGGTCCTCCTACGAGCAGTACTTC

v_gene: TRBV7-2
j_gene: TRBJ2-3
abundance: once
d_gene: TRBD1
CDR3aa: CASRRTGVDTQYF
CDR3nt: TGTGCCAGCAGACGTACAGGGGTGGATACGCAGTATTTT

v_gene: TRBV5-6
j_gene: TRBJ1-2
abundance: -
d_gene: TRBD1
CDR3aa: CASSLGQGGLYGYTF
CDR3nt: TGTGCCAGCAGCCTAGGACAGGGGGGTCTCTATGGCTACACCTTC

v_gene: TRBV6-5
j_gene: TRBJ1-5
abundance: -
d_gene: -
CDR3aa: CASSSNLNQPQHF
CDR3nt: TGTGCCAGCAGTTCAAACCTCAATCAGCCCCAGCATTTT

v_gene: TRBV10-3
j_gene: TRBJ2-3
abundance: -
d_gene: -
CDR3aa: CAISPGGAGTDTQYF
CDR3nt: TGTGCCATCAGTCCCGGGGGAGCGGGCACAGATACGCAGTATTTT

v_gene: TRBV5-1
j_gene: TRBJ2-1
abundance: -
d_gene: -
CDR3aa: CASSIEGREASVFF
CDR3nt: TGCGCCAGCAGCATCGAAGGGAGAGAGGCTTCAGTTTTCTTC

v_gene: TRBV7-9
j_gene: TRBJ1-2
abundance: -
d_gene: -
CDR3aa: CASSLFGRTNYGYTF
CDR3nt: TGTGCCAGCAGCTTATTCGGCAGAACTAACTATGGCTACACCTTC

v_gene: TRBV13
j_gene: TRBJ2-3
abundance: -
d_gene: -
CDR3aa: CASSLRGDTQYF
CDR3nt: TGTGCCAGCAGCTTACGGGGGGATACGCAGTATTTT

v_gene: TRBV28
j_gene: TRBJ1-1
abundance: -
d_gene: -
CDR3aa: CASSLWDSLQAAFF
CDR3nt: TGTGCCAGCAGTTTATGGGACAGTTTGCAAGCAGCTTTCTTT

v_gene: TRBV5-4
j_gene: TRBJ2-7
abundance: -
d_gene: -
CDR3aa: CASSKAAGLAYEQYF
CDR3nt: TGTGCCAGCAGCAAGGCGGCGGGTCTAGCGTACGAGCAGTACTTC

v_gene: TRBV6-1
j_gene: TRBJ1-1
abundance: -
d_gene: -
CDR3aa: CASRFGGYNTEAFF
CDR3nt: TGTGCCAGCAGGTTCGGGGGCTATAACACTGAAGCTTTCTTT

v_gene: TRBV19
j_gene: TRBJ1-6
abundance: once
d_gene: -
CDR3aa: CASLFGRSPLHF
CDR3nt: TGTGCCAGCCTCTTCGGGCGCTCACCCCTCCACTTT

v_gene: TRBV7-9
j_gene: TRBJ1-2
abundance: -
d_gene: -
CDR3aa: CASSTGPGTDYGYTF
CDR3nt: TGTGCCAGCAGCACGGGACCTGGAACCGACTATGGCTACACCTTC

v_gene: TRBV7-2
j_gene: TRBJ2-3
abundance: -
d_gene: TRBD2
CDR3aa: CASSAVWSGSGGADTQYF
CDR3nt: TGTGCCAGCAGCGCCGTGTGGAGCGGGAGTGGGGGCGCAGATACGCAGTATTTT

v_gene: TRBV6-4
j_gene: TRBJ1-1
abundance: -
d_gene: -
CDR3aa: CASSKMGGQENTEAFF
CDR3nt: TGTGCCAGCAGTAAAATGGGAGGGCAGGAGAACACTGAAGCTTTCTTT

v_gene: TRBV10-3
j_gene: TRBJ1-5
abundance: -
d_gene: TRBD1
CDR3aa: CAISEITGGREHF
CDR3nt: TGTGCCATCAGTGAGATCACAGGGGGCCGGGAGCATTTT

v_gene: TRBV2
j_gene: TRBJ2-1
abundance: -
d_gene: TRBD2
CDR3aa: CASRRIAGDGEQFF
CDR3nt: TGTGCCAGCAGGAGGATAGCGGGAGATGGGGAGCAGTTCTTC

v_gene: TRBV9
j_gene: TRBJ2-1
abundance: -
d_gene: -
CDR3aa: CASSVTGGTSYNEQFF
CDR3nt: TGTGCCAGCAGCGTAACGGGGGGCACCTCCTACAATGAGCAGTTCTTC

v_gene: TRBV5-1
j_gene: TRBJ2-7
abundance: -
d_gene: -
CDR3aa: CASSLEYSGGSYEQYF
CDR3nt: TGCGCCAGCAGCTTGGAGTACTCTGGGGGCTCCTACGAGCAGTACTTC

v_gene: TRBV5-4
j_gene: TRBJ2-3
abundance: -
d_gene: -
CDR3aa: CASSSLSLTDTQYF
CDR3nt: TGTGCCAGCAGCTCCCTCAGCCTCACAGATACGCAGTATTTT

v_gene: TRBV6-1
j_gene: TRBJ1-2
abundance: -
d_gene: -
CDR3aa: CAIQGQVYGYTF
CDR3nt: TGTGCCATCCAAGGACAAGTCTATGGCTACACCTTC

v_gene: TRBV6-5
j_gene: TRBJ2-7
abundance: -
d_gene: TRBD1
CDR3aa: CASKKTRDRGYEQYF
CDR3nt: TGTGCCAGCAAGAAGACCAGGGACAGGGGATACGAGCAGTACTTC

v_gene: TRBV27
j_gene: TRBJ1-2
abundance: -
d_gene: -
CDR3aa: CASSFNSRSGYTF
CDR3nt: TGTGCCAGCAGTTTTAATTCAAGGAGCGGCTACACCTTC

v_gene: TRBV29-1
j_gene: TRBJ2-5
abundance: -
d_gene: -
CDR3aa: CSARPTGEAQETQYF
CDR3nt: TGCAGCGCCCGACCGACGGGGGAGGCTCAAGAGACCCAGTACTTC

v_gene: TRBV7-9
j_gene: TRBJ1-1
abundance: -
d_gene: -
CDR3aa: CASSLTNTEAFF
CDR3nt: TGTGCCAGCAGCTTAACGAACACTGAAGCTTTCTTT

v_gene: TRBV5-1
j_gene: TRBJ2-2
abundance: -
d_gene: TRBD2
CDR3aa: CASTIAGGELFF
CDR3nt: TGCGCCAGCACGATAGCGGGAGGGGAGCTGTTTTTT

v_gene: TRBV5-4
j_gene: TRBJ2-5
abundance: -
d_gene: TRBD2
CDR3aa: CASSSWTSKETQYF
CDR3nt: TGTGCCAGCAGCTCTTGGACTAGCAAAGAGACCCAGTACTTC

v_gene: TRBV21-1
j_gene: TRBJ2-7
abundance: -
d_gene: -
CDR3aa: CASSKGTGSLLDAYEQYF
CDR3nt: TGTGCCAGCAGCAAAGGGACAGGGTCCCTGCTTGACGCCTACGAGCAGTACTTC

v_gene: TRBV4-1
j_gene: TRBJ2-3
abundance: once
d_gene: TRBD2
CDR3aa: CASSQVGGGGTDTQYF
CDR3nt: TGCGCCAGCAGCCAAGTTGGCGGGGGTGGCACAGATACGCAGTATTTT

v_gene: TRBV11-2
j_gene: TRBJ2-7
abundance: once
d_gene: -
CDR3aa: CASSLVLGEQYF
CDR3nt: TGTGCCAGCAGCTTAGTCCTAGGCGAGCAGTACTTC

v_gene: TRBV4-2
j_gene: TRBJ2-1
abundance: few
d_gene: -
CDR3aa: CASSQGGLYNEQFF
CDR3nt: TGTGCCAGCAGCCAAGGGGGACTGTACAATGAGCAGTTCTTC

v_gene: TRBV28
j_gene: TRBJ1-5
abundance: few
d_gene: -
CDR3aa: CASSSGGRLYSNQPQHF
CDR3nt: TGTGCCAGCAGTTCGGGCGGCAGGCTGTATAGCAATCAGCCCCAGCATTTT

v_gene: TRBV5-8
j_gene: TRBJ1-5
abundance: few
d_gene: -
CDR3aa: CASSFGGLNQPQHF
CDR3nt: TGTGCCAGCAGCTTTGGCGGCCTCAATCAGCCCCAGCATTTT

v_gene: TRBV9
j_gene: TRBJ2-2
abundance: -
d_gene: -
CDR3aa: CASSNLGNTGELFF
CDR3nt: TGTGCCAGCAGCAACCTCGGGAACACCGGGGAGCTGTTTTTT